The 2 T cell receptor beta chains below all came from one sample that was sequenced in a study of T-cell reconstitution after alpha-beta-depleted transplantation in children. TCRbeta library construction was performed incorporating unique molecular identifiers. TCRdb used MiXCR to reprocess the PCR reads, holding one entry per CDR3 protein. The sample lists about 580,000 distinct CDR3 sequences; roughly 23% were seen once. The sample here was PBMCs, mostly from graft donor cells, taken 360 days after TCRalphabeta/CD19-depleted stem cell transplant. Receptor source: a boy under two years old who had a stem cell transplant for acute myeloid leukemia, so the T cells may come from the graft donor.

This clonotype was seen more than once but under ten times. CDR3 nucleotides: TGCAGTGCCACTCTAGCGGGGGGGCCAGAGACCCAGTACTTC. It specifies CSATLAGGPETQYF. V and J are TRBV20-1 and TRBJ2-5; 12 bases agree with TRBD2. J was trimmed by 4 bases and V by 6 bases; bases with no gene match: 6. The CDR3 runs to 14 residues. Germline V gives CDR1 DFQATT, CDR2 SNEGSKA (reference sequence).

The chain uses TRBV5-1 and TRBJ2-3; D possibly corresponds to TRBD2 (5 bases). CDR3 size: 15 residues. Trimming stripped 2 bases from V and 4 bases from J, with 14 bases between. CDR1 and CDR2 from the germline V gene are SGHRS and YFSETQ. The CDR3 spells CASSLGLIRADTQYF. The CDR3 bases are TGCGCCAGCAGCTTAGGACTCATTCGGGCAGATACGCAGTATTTT.